What follows is one T cell receptor (beta chain) and its context. Its antigen is not identified. The read stops 3 residues short of the end of the CDR3; the missing end is completed from the germline J gene. All participants had a single incident cervical HPV16 infection, and prevalent HPV16 infections were excluded. This sample is drawn from a study of T cells in women clearing cervical HPV infection. Whole-study results and caveats: Effector/memory and HPV-specific T cells were not isolated, and association timing is unknown. Controls had more TRBV6-7 (around 0.15%) than cases (about 0.11%).

V gave up 0 bases and J gave up 3 bases, with 16 bases separating them. CDR3 length: 17 amino acids. Germline V gene lookup returns CDR1 PRHDT and CDR2 FYEKMQ (reference sequence). The method was immunoSEQ multiplex PCR; TCRdb's version includes in-frame clones alone and lacks a portion of them. Across about 19,000 clones, the top ten clones capture 5% of the sample. The chain carries TRBV13 and TRBJ2-3, with D tentatively TRBD2 (6 bases). The TCR comes from a woman between 18 and 70 years old with a cervical HPV16 infection that either progressed to CIN3+ or cleared (not recorded which). The sample consisted of blood buffy coat. CDR3 loop: CASSLGATSFETDTQYF. The part of the CDR3 DNA that was read is TGTGCCAGCAGCTTAGGAGCGACTAGTTTTGAAACAGATACG. Drawing the rest from reference TRBV13 and TRBJ2-3, the complete variable domain is AAGVIQSPRHLIKEKRETATLKCYPIPRHDTVYWYQQGPGQDPQFLISFYEKMQSDKGSIPDRFSAQQFSDYHSELNMSSLELGDSALYFCASSLGATSFETDTQYFGPGTRLTVL.